The following is a T cell receptor (beta chain) sequence with its context. Its antigen is not known. There are 17 residues in the CDR3. Looked up from germline, CDR1 is LGHNA and CDR2 is YSLEER. J was trimmed by 4 bases and V by 7 bases; bases with no gene match: 16. Treatment specified: roughly 11-day PBMC culture with coronavirus spike peptide pools or control peptides (ViraFEST assay). Alongside approximately 11 IU/ml IL-2 and about 10 ug/ml peptide pools, PBMCs were cultured at some 2.1 million per well. The assay that was used to sequence DNA from cultured CD4+ T cells was the Oncomine TCR Beta short-read assay. After culture, CD4+ T cells served as the source for genomic DNA extraction. TCRdb reprocessed the PCR reads via MiXCR and lists one record per CDR3 protein. The data hold roughly 14,000 distinct CDR3 sequences, with approximately 52% observed a single time. The data stem from a study of vaccination and CD4 T cells after COVID-19. Study background: Convalescent patients gave post-COVID blood a median about 110 days post-diagnosis, range 35 to 161.

Study-level results: Convalescent patients had a median 86.3% of post-vaccine SARS-CoV-2-reactive clones that were detected only after vaccination, not before it.

The rearrangement links TRBV4-3 to TRBJ2-1; TRBD2 aligns across 7 bases. This clonotype was sampled from a human donor who had recovered from COVID-19. What was sequenced was CD4+ T cells from blood, cultured in vitro. CDR3 nucleotide sequence: TGCGCCAGCACCCCACTAACGGGGAGGGACCTATACAATGAGCAGTTCTTC. This sequence encodes CASTPLTGRDLYNEQFF.